One sample yielded the 8 T cell receptor beta chains listed below, sequenced in a study of T cells in Graves' hyperthyroidism and ophthalmopathy. Amplification yielded TCR beta CDR3 regions, with RNA transcripts as the source. The primer set for the first-round RT-PCR of the TCR CDR3 was HTBI. TCRdb recomputed calls from the multiplex PCR reads with MiXCR, one row per CDR3 protein. In the table there are under 800,000 distinct CDR3 sequences, 14% of which are singletons. The sequenced sample consisted of blood. The receptors were gathered from a woman aged 18-29 years with Graves' hyperthyroidism.

This clonotype was picked up many times. V and J are TRBV27 and TRBJ1-2; D is uncertain. V was clipped by 6 bases and J by 7 bases, with 12 bases between them. The CDR3 extends over 12 amino acids. Looked up from germline, CDR1 is MNHEY and CDR2 is SMNVEV (reference sequence). The CDR3 loop is CASRTGGTGYTF. CDR3 nucleotides: TGTGCCAGCAGGACCGGCGGTACTGGCTACACCTTC.

This clonotype was observed at least ten times. The gene calls are TRBV13 and TRBJ2-1; 12 bases match TRBD2. The germline CDR1 and CDR2 sequences are PRHDT and FYEKMQ (reference sequence). The V and J ends lost 0 bases and 8 bases, in that order; junction bases with no gene match: 8. The CDR3 extends over 17 amino acids. Here the CDR3 reads CASSLGHRASGRDEQFF. CDR3 DNA: TGTGCCAGCAGCTTAGGCCACCGGGCTAGCGGGAGGGATGAGCAGTTCTTC. The whole variable domain, remainder taken from reference TRBV13 and TRBJ2-1, is AAGVIQSPRHLIKEKRETATLKCYPIPRHDTVYWYQQGPGQDPQFLISFYEKMQSDKGSIPDRFSAQQFSDYHSELNMSSLELGDSALYFCASSLGHRASGRDEQFFGPGTRLTVL.

This clonotype was counted ten times or more. CDR3 protein: CASNLGLENTEAFF. Here the CDR3 DNA reads TGTGCCAGCAACCTGGGACTGGAGAACACTGAAGCTTTCTTT. The V and J genes are TRBV6-1 and TRBJ1-1; tentatively, D is TRBD1 (5 bases). This CDR3 is 14 amino acids long. V gave up 7 bases and J gave up 1 base, with 13 bases separating them. Germline V gene data show CDR1 as MNHNS and CDR2 as SASEGT.

In regard to this clonotype: It may be a read error: a sequence one base away is much more abundant. This chain links TRBV12-3 or TRBV12-4 with TRBJ2-3, with TRBD2 matching 11 bases. The CDR3 contains 14 residues. CDR3 sequence: CATGASGRTDTKYF. The CDR3 bases are TGTGCCACCGGCGCTAGCGGGAGGACAGATACGAAGTATTTT.

This clonotype has just a few counts. The rearrangement joins TRBV2 to TRBJ2-5; TRBD1 matches 9 bases. V was pared by 4 bases and J by 1 base, with 7 bases of the junction left unmatched. Per germline, CDR1 SNHLY and CDR2 FYNNEI. The CDR3 is 16 residues long. As DNA, the CDR3 is TGTGCCAGCAGTGGGGTCGGGACAGGGTTCCAAGAGACCCAGTACTTC. It is translated as CASSGVGTGFQETQYF.

There are many counts of this clonotype. The chain is built from TRBV6-1 and TRBJ1-1; D gene uncertain. The V end lost 4 bases, the J end lost 1 base, and 10 bases lay between the germline ends. The CDR3 runs to 14 residues. Germline V gives CDR1 MNHNS, CDR2 SASEGT. The CDR3 DNA reads TGTGCCAGCAGTGCGTACCTTCGGAACACTGAAGCTTTCTTT. Translated, it gives CASSAYLRNTEAFF.

This clonotype showed up many times. V usage is TRBV6-2 or TRBV6-3 and J usage is TRBJ2-7; D tentatively reads TRBD1 or TRBD2 (5 bases each). CDR3 length equals 14 residues. Germline CDR1 reads MNHEY; CDR2 reads SVGEGT. V lost 4 bases to trimming and J lost 0 bases, with 10 bases between them. As DNA, the CDR3 is TGTGCCAGCAGTTTGGGGACGAGCTCCTACGAGCAGTACTTC. Translated: CASSLGTSSYEQYF.

This clonotype was observed at least ten times. The V call is TRBV2, the J call TRBJ2-5, with 7 bases matching TRBD1. CDR1 is SNHLY and CDR2 is FYNNEI in the germline V gene. This CDR3 has 14 residues. The J segment lost 5 bases and the V segment lost 6 bases, leaving 9 bases of the junction unmatched. CDR3 region: CASRLGQTSETQYF. CDR3 nucleotides: TGTGCCAGCAGATTGGGACAGACCTCGGAGACCCAGTACTTC. The full variable domain, its missing parts supplied by reference TRBV2 and TRBJ2-5, is EPEVTQTPSHQVTQMGQEVILRCVPISNHLYFYWYRQILGQKVEFLVSFYNNEISEKSEIFDDQFSVERPDGSNFTLKIRSTKLEDSAMYFCASRLGQTSETQYFGPGTRLLVL.